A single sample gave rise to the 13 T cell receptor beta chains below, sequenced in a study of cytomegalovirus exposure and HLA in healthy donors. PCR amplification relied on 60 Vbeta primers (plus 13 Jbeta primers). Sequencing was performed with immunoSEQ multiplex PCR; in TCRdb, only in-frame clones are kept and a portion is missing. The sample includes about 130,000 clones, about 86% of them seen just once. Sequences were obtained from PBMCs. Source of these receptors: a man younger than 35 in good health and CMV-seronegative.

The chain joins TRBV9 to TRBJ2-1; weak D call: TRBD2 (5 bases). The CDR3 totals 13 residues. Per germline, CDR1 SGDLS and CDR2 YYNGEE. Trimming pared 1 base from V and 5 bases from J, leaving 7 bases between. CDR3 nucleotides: TGTGCCAGCAGCGTAACGGGGAACAATGAGCAGTTCTTC. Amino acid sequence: CASSVTGNNEQFF.

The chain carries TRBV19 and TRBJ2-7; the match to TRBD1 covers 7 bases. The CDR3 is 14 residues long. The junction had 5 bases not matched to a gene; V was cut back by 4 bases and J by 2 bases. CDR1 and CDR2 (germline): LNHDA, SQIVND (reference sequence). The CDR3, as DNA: TGTGCCAGTAGTACCCAGGGGGTCACCTACGAGCAGTACTTC. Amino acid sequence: CASSTQGVTYEQYF.

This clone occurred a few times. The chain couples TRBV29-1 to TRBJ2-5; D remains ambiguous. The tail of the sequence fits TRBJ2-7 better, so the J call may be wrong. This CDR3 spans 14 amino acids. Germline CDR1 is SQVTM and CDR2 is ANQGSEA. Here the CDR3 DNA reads TGCAGCGTTGAAGATCGCGGTGACTCCTACGAGCAGTACTTC. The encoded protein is CSVEDRGDSYEQYF.

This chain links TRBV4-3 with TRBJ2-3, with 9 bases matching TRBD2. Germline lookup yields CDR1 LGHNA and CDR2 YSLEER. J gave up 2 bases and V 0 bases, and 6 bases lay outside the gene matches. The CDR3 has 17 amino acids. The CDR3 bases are TGCGCCAGCAGCCAAGATGAGCGGGGGGCCCACACAGATACGCAGTATTTT. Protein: CASSQDERGAHTDTQYF.

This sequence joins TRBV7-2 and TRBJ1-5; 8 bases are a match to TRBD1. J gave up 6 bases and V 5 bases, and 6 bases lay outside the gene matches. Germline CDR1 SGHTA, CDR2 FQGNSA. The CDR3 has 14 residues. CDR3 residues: CASSETGGGQPQHF. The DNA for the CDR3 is TGTGCCAGCAGCGAAACAGGGGGGGGTCAGCCCCAGCATTTT.

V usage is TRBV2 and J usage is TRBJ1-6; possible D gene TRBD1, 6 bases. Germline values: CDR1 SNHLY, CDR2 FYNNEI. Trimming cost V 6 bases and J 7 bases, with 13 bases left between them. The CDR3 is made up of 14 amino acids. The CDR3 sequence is CASRQGLWNSPLHF. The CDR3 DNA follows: TGTGCCAGCAGACAGGGCCTATGGAATTCACCCCTCCACTTT. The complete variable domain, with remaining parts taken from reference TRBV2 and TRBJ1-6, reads EPEVTQTPSHQVTQMGQEVILRCVPISNHLYFYWYRQILGQKVEFLVSFYNNEISEKSEIFDDQFSVERPDGSNFTLKIRSTKLEDSAMYFCASRQGLWNSPLHFGNGTRLTVT.

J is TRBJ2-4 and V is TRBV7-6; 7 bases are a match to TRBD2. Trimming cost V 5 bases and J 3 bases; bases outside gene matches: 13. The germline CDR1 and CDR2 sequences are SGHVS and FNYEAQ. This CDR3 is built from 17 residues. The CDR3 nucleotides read TGTGCCAGCAGCCCAGGCGGGGGTAATTTTGGCAAAAACATTCAGTACTTC. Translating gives CASSPGGGNFGKNIQYF.

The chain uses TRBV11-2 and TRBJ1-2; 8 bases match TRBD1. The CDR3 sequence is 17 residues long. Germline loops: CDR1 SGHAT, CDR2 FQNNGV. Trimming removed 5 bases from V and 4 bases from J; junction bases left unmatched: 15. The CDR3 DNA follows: TGTGCCAGCAGCCCCCAGGGGGCCGGGACCCTCTCCTATGGCTACACCTTC. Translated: CASSPQGAGTLSYGYTF.

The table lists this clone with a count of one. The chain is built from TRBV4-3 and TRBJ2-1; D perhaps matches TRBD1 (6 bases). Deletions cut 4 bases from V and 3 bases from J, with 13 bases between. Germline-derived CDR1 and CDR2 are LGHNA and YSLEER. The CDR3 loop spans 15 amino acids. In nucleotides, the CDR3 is TGCGCCAGCAGCCCCCACCAGGGGATCTACAATGAGCAGTTCTTC. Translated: CASSPHQGIYNEQFF.

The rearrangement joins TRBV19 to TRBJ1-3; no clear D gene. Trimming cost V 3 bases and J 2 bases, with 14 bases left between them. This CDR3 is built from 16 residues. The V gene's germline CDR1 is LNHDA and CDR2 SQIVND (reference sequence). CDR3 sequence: CASSIRWQEAGNTIYF. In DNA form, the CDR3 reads TGTGCCAGTAGTATCCGGTGGCAGGAGGCTGGAAACACCATATATTTT.

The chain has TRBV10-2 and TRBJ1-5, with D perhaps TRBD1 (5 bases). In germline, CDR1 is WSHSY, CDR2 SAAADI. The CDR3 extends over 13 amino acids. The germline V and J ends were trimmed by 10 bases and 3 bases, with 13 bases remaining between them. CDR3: CATTGDYNQPQHF. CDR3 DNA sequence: TGCGCCACTACGGGGGATTACAATCAGCCCCAGCATTTT.

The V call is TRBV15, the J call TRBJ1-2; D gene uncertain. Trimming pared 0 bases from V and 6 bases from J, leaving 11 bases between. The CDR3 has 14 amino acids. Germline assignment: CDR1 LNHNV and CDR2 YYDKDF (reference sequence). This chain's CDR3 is CATSRDSGVNGYTF. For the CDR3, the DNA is TGTGCCACCAGCAGAGATTCCGGAGTTAATGGCTACACCTTC.

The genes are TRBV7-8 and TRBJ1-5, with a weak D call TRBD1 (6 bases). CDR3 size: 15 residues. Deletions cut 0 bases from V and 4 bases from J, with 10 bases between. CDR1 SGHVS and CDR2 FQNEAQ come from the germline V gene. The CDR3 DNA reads TGTGCCAGCAGCTTAGCGGGACACACGAATCAGCCCCAGCATTTT. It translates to CASSLAGHTNQPQHF.